Below, 19 T cell receptor beta chains from the same sample are listed, as sequenced in a study of cytomegalovirus exposure and HLA in healthy donors. PCR amplification relied on 60 Vbeta primers (plus 13 Jbeta primers). This table comes from immunoSEQ multiplex PCR, and its TCRdb copy is limited to in-frame clones, with some not included. The sample includes about 130,000 clones, 80% of them seen just once. The sequencing input was PBMCs. All receptors derive from a female donor in good health and CMV-seronegative.

The J gene is TRBJ1-6, the V gene TRBV21-1; TRBD1 was called by the table and not checked on the DNA. TRBV21-1 is shown as a pseudogene. This CDR3 comprises 16 residues. Here the CDR3 DNA reads TGTGCCAGCAGCAAGGGACAGGGGCCTTCTAATTCACCCCTCCACTTT. Translating gives CASSKGQGPSNSPLHF.

This clone was counted once. This chain uses TRBV5-1 with TRBJ2-1; the match to TRBD1 covers 7 bases. With V trimmed by 0 bases and J by 9 bases, 6 bases remained unmatched. This CDR3 has 14 residues. Germline V gene lookup returns CDR1 SGHRS and CDR2 YFSETQ. The CDR3 loop is CASSLGGQPGEQFF. CDR3 DNA: TGCGCCAGCAGCTTGGGGGGACAGCCAGGTGAGCAGTTCTTC.

The gene calls are TRBV6-5 and TRBJ1-5; no firm D call. The germline gives CDR1 MNHEY, CDR2 SVGAGI. With 5 bases removed from V and 7 bases from J, the gap between germline ends came to 15 bases. The length of the CDR3 is 14 residues. Written as DNA, the CDR3 is TGTGCCAGCAGTGCCAGCGCGGGTGGACAGCCCCAGCATTTT. The encoded protein is CASSASAGGQPQHF.

This rearrangement joins TRBV6-1 to TRBJ1-1, with D tentatively TRBD1 (6 bases). The CDR3 sequence is 20 residues long. The germline V gene encodes CDR1 MNHNS and CDR2 SASEGT. Trimming cost V 3 bases and J 3 bases, with 29 bases left between them. DNA for the CDR3: TGTGCCAGCAGTGAGGGGTGGACGGGTGGAGGGGGGGAGGGGGACACTGAAGCTTTCTTT. Amino acids: CASSEGWTGGGGEGDTEAFF.

The chain is built from TRBV7-2 and TRBJ1-1; possible D gene TRBD1, 6 bases. The V and J ends lost 1 base and 8 bases respectively, with 17 bases between them. The CDR3 extends over 15 amino acids. Germline V gives CDR1 SGHTA, CDR2 FQGNSA. CDR3 coding DNA: TGTGCCAGCAGCTTAGTGGCGGGCAGGCAGGGGGAAGCTTTCTTT. As protein: CASSLVAGRQGEAFF.

The chain uses TRBV27 and TRBJ2-7; 9 nucleotides match TRBD2. J lost 2 bases, V lost 3 bases, and 5 bases had no gene match. Germline values: CDR1 MNHEY, CDR2 SMNVEV (reference sequence). The CDR3 length is 15 residues. The CDR3 region is CASSLGASGAYEQYF. The CDR3 nucleotides read TGTGCCAGCAGTTTGGGGGCTAGCGGGGCCTACGAGCAGTACTTC.

This clone occurred once. This sequence joins TRBV28 and TRBJ2-7, with D maybe TRBD1 (6 bases). There are 12 residues in the CDR3. Trimming cost V 10 bases and J 4 bases, with 14 bases left between them. CDR1 is MDHEN, CDR2 SYDVKM, per germline. The CDR3 region has the DNA TGTGCCACCAGCTCCCAGGGGTACGAGCAGTACTTC. Translation gives CATSSQGYEQYF.

The V gene is TRBV10-3, the J gene TRBJ2-3, with a tentative D call TRBD1 (6 bases). Trimming cost V 10 bases and J 2 bases, with 16 bases left between them. This CDR3 region has 14 residues. Germline CDR1 is ENHRY and CDR2 is SYGVKD. As DNA, the CDR3 is TGTGCCACCGCACAGGGATCGATCACAGATACGCAGTATTTT. Translating it yields CATAQGSITDTQYF.

The chain carries TRBV2 and TRBJ1-2, with 7 bases that match TRBD1. After removal of 2 bases from V and 2 bases from J, the junction contained 11 bases not matched to a gene. Germline CDR1 and CDR2: SNHLY and FYNNEI. CDR3 length: 17 amino acids. In DNA, the CDR3 is TGTGCCAGCAGTGAACCGGGACAGCGAAGGGGCAACTATGGCTACACCTTC. It specifies CASSEPGQRRGNYGYTF.

This chain joins TRBV11-2 and TRBJ2-7, with TRBD2 matching over 9 bases. The CDR3 is made up of 15 amino acids. V dropped 5 bases and J dropped 7; count of bases not matched to a gene: 12. Germline loops: CDR1 SGHAT, CDR2 FQNNGV. The CDR3 bases are TGTGCCAGCAGCACCAACCGCGGCAGCGGGAGGGAGCAGTACTTC. Protein sequence: CASSTNRGSGREQYF.

The V gene is TRBV2, the J gene TRBJ1-5, with 7 bases aligning to TRBD1. Germline CDR1 SNHLY, CDR2 FYNNEI. The V segment lost 3 bases and the J segment 2 bases; nucleotides outside the gene matches: 10. The CDR3 spans 17 residues. CDR3 bases: TGTGCCAGCAGTGACGACAGGGCGGTTAAGGGCAATCAGCCCCAGCATTTT. Protein product: CASSDDRAVKGNQPQHF.

The chain links TRBV5-1 to TRBJ1-3, with TRBD1 matching 7 bases. The CDR3 has 16 amino acids. CDR1 is SGHRS and CDR2 is YFSETQ in the germline V gene. J was trimmed by 0 bases and V by 2 bases; bases with no gene match: 5. CDR3: CASSFHRGLSGNTIYF. CDR3 nucleotide sequence: TGCGCCAGCAGCTTTCACAGGGGTCTCTCTGGAAACACCATATATTTT.

The chain couples TRBV2 to TRBJ1-3, with D hard to call. CDR1 and CDR2 (germline): SNHLY, FYNNEI. V was trimmed by 6 bases and J by 3 bases, leaving 12 bases between them. CDR3 size: 14 residues. The CDR3 sequence: CASRERIFGNTIYF. CDR3 DNA sequence: TGTGCCAGCAGGGAGCGGATCTTTGGAAACACCATATATTTT.

The chain recombines TRBV6-5 with TRBJ2-2, with 8 bases matching TRBD2. Per the germline V gene, CDR1 is MNHEY and CDR2 is SVGAGI. J gave up 6 bases and V 7 bases, and 10 bases lay outside the gene matches. The CDR3 consists of 15 residues. CDR3 sequence: CASTRAGAGPGELFF. The DNA for the CDR3 is TGTGCCAGCACCCGAGCGGGAGCGGGGCCCGGGGAGCTGTTTTTT.

The J gene is TRBJ1-1, the V gene TRBV30; D perhaps matches TRBD1 (6 bases). The CDR3 covers 13 residues. Germline V gives CDR1 GTSNPN, CDR2 SVGIG (reference sequence). V gave up 4 bases and J gave up 2 bases, with 11 bases separating them. The CDR3 DNA sequence: TGTGCCTGGACCTTGGACAGAAACACTGAAGCTTTCTTT. Its translation: CAWTLDRNTEAFF.

V gene TRBV7-9 combines with J gene TRBJ1-6; D remains unclear. The germline V and J ends were trimmed by 1 base and 8 bases, with 6 bases remaining between them. Germline CDR1 and CDR2: SEHNR and FQNEAQ (reference sequence). This CDR3 region has 13 residues. The CDR3 loop reads CASSLVRDSPLHF. In DNA, the CDR3 is TGTGCCAGCAGCTTAGTGAGGGATTCACCCCTCCACTTT.

This clone was observed a few times. The rearrangement joins TRBV7-6 to TRBJ2-3; 9 bases are a match to TRBD2. V lost 5 bases to trimming and J lost 1 base; unmatched junction nucleotides: 4. This CDR3 contains 15 residues. CDR1 is SGHVS, CDR2 FNYEAQ, per germline. CDR3 nucleotides: TGTGCCAGCAGCCCAAGGACTAGCGGCACAGATACGCAGTATTTT. This translates into CASSPRTSGTDTQYF.

Details on this clone: Its ends do not fully match the called genes, so a read error is possible. The chain carries TRBV7-9 and TRBJ1-1; 8 nucleotides match TRBD1. The CDR3 consists of 16 residues. From germline, CDR1 is SEHNR and CDR2 FQNEAQ (reference sequence). Here the CDR3 DNA reads TGTTCCAGCAGCAGCAGTGAGACAGGGGAAAACACTGAAGCTTTCTTT. This sequence encodes CSSSSSETGENTEAFF.

The chain is built from TRBV5-1 and TRBJ1-3, with TRBD1 as a possible D gene (5 bases). Trimming removed 3 bases from V and 2 bases from J, with 9 bases in between. The length of the CDR3 is 14 residues. The V gene's germline CDR1 is SGHRS and CDR2 YFSETQ. In DNA, the CDR3 is TGCGCCAGCAGCTACGACAGCACTGGAAACACCATATATTTT. Its protein product is CASSYDSTGNTIYF.